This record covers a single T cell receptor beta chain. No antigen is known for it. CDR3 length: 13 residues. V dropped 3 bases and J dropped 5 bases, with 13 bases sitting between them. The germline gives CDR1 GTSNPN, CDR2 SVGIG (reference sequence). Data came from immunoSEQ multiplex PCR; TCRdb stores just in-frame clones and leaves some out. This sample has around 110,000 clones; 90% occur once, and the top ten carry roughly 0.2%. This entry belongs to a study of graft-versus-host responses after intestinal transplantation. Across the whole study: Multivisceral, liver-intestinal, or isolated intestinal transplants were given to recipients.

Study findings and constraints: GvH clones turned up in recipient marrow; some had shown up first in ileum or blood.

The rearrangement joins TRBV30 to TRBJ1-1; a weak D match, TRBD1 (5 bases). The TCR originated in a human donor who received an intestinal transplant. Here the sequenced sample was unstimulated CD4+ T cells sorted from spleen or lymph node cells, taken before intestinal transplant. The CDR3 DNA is TGTGCCTGGAGCTTTCGACAGCCAACTGAAGCTTTCTTT. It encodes CAWSFRQPTEAFF.